The entry that follows covers one TCR beta chain sequence. This specimen comes from a study of blood T cell repertoires in COVID-19. For the study at large: Specimens from acute and convalescent COVID-19 originated in the United States, Italy and Spain. The analysed material was cDNA or gDNA that came from T cells, B-cell-depleted T cells, or PBMCs.

Germline lookup yields CDR1 SGDLS and CDR2 YYNGEE. The CDR3 length is 16 residues. V lost 4 bases, J lost 4 bases, and 8 bases stayed unmatched. Original handling: Counts of nucleated cells, estimated from reference gene primer amplification, were obtained. The protocol was immunoSEQ multiplex PCR, while the TCRdb copy is restricted to in-frame clones and leaves out a portion. From that table come the V and J calls and clone size; the DNA was used to work out D and trimming. Counted here are fewer than 200,000 clones, roughly 84% occurring once; the ten biggest clones make up approximately 1.2%. The specimen was peripheral blood. The V call is TRBV9, the J call TRBJ2-3; 11 nucleotides line up with TRBD2. The clonotype originates from a man aged 55 to 70 who had recovered from COVID-19. The CDR3 region is CASSLRLAGSSDTQYF. Written as DNA, the CDR3 is TGTGCCAGCAGCCTCAGACTAGCGGGGTCTTCAGATACGCAGTATTTT.